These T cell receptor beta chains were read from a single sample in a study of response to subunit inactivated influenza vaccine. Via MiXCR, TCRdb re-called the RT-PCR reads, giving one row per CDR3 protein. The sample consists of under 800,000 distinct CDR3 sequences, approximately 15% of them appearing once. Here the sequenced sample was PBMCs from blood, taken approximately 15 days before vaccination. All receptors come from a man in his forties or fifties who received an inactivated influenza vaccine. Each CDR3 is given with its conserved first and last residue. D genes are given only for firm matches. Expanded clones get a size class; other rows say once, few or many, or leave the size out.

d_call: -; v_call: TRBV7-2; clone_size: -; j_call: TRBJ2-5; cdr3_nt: TGTGCCAGCAGAGTCCGGGAGACCCAGTACTTC; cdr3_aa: CASRVRETQYF
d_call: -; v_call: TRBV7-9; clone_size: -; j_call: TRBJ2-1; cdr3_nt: TGTGCCAGCAGCTTACTCGGGGTGGGTGAGCAGTTCTTC; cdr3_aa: CASSLLGVGEQFF
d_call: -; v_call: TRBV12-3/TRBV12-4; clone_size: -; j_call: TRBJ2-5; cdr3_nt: TGTGCCAGCAGTTTAGGCAGGCGATTTGGGGAGACCCAGTACTTC; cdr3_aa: CASSLGRRFGETQYF
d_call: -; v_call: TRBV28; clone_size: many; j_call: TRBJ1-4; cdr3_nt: TGTGCCAGCACCTCGGGACGGCGAAATGAAAAACTGTTTTTT; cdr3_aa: CASTSGRRNEKLFF
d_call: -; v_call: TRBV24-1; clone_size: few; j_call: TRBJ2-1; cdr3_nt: TGTGCCACCAGTGATCCTAAGGGGGGAAATGAGCAGTTCTTC; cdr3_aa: CATSDPKGGNEQFF
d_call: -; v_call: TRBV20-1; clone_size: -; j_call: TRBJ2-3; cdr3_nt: TGCAGTGCTAGTCTCGCAGATACGCAGAATTTT; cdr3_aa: CSASLADTQNF
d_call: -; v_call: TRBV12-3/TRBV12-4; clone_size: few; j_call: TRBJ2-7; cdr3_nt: TGTGCCAGCAGTTTAGTCCGGCGGGCTTTGCCGTACTTC; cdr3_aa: CASSLVRRALPYF
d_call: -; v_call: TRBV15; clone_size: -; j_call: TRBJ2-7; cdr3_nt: TGTGCCACCAGCAATCCGAGGGGAGGTATTTACGAGCAGTACTTC; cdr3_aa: CATSNPRGGIYEQYF
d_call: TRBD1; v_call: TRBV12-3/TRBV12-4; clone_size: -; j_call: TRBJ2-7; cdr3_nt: TGTGCCAGTACCCAGGGGGTCGAGTACTCCGAGCAGTACTTC; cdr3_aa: CASTQGVEYSEQYF
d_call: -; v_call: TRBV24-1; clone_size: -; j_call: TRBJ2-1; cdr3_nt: TGTGCCACCAGTGCCGGGACTCCCTTGGGTTCGTACAATGAGCAGTTCTTC; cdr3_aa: CATSAGTPLGSYNEQFF
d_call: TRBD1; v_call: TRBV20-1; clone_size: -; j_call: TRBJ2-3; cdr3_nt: TGCAGTGCTGCAAAGGCCGGGCAGGGGGCTTCGGATACGCAGTATTTT; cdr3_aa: CSAAKAGQGASDTQYF
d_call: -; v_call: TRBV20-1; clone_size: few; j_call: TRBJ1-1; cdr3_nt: TGCAGTGCTAGAGATTTTCGGGGGGTCTTGGCGACTGAAGCTTTCTTT; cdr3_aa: CSARDFRGVLATEAFF
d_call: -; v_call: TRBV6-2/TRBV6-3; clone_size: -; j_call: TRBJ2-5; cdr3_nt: TGTGCCAGCAGTTACCCTCCAGGGGTAAAAGAGACCCAGTACTTC; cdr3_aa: CASSYPPGVKETQYF
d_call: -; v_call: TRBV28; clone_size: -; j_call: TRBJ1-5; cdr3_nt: TGTGCCAGCAGTTGGGCAGGAGACGGGTCCCAGCATTTT; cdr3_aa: CASSWAGDGSQHF
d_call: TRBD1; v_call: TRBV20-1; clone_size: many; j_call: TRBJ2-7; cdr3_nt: TGCAGTGCTAGAGTAGTTGTGGGACAGGGGATTGACGAGCAGTACTTC; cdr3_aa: CSARVVVGQGIDEQYF
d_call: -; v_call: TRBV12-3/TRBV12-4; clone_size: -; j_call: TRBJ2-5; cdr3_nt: TGTGCCAGCAGCACCCAAGCGGGCCAAGAGACCCAGTACTTC; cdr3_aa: CASSTQAGQETQYF
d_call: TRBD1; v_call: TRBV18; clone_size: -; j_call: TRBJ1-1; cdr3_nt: TGTGCCAGCTCACCGGACAGGGTAGAAGCTTTCTTT; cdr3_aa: CASSPDRVEAFF
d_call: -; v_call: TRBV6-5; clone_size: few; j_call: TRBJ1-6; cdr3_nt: TGTGCCAGCAGTTACCTCGGGGGTCGGATCCACTTT; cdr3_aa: CASSYLGGRIHF
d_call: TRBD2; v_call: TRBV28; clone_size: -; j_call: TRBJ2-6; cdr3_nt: TGTGCCAGCACTCCTTGGGTTAGCGGGAGCATTGGGGCCAACGTCCTGACTTTC; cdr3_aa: CASTPWVSGSIGANVLTF
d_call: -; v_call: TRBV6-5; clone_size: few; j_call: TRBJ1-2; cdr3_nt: TGTGCCAGCAGTTACAGGAGAACCTATGGCTACACCTTC; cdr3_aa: CASSYRRTYGYTF
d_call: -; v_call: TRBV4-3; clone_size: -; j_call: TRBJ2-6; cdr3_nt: TGCGCCAGCAGGGCCCCCCACTCTGGGGCCAACGTCCTGACTTTC; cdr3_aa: CASRAPHSGANVLTF
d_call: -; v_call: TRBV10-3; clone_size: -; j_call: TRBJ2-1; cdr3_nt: TGTGCCATCAGGAGGTCCTTTATCACTAGTTACAATGAGCAGTTCTTC; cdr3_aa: CAIRRSFITSYNEQFF
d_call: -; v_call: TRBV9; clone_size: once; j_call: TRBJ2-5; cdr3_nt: TGTGCCAGCAGCCCGAGGTCCGGGGCAGAGACCCAGTACTTC; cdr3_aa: CASSPRSGAETQYF
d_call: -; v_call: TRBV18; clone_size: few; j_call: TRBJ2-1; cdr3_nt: TGTGCCAGCTCGCGGACCTTCAATGAGCAGTTCTTC; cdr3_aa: CASSRTFNEQFF
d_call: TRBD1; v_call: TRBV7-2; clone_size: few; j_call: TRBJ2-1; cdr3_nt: TGTGCCAGCAGCCCGCGACAGGGGGCCAGCTCCTACAATGAGCAGTTCTTC; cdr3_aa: CASSPRQGASSYNEQFF